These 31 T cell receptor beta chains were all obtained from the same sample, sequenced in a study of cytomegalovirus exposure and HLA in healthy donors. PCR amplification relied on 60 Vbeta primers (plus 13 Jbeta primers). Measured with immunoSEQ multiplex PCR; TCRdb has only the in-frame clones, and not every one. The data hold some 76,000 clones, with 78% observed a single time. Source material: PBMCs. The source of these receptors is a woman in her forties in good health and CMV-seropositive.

This chain's CDR3 is CASSPEGIEKLFF. The CDR3 coding sequence is TGTGCCAGCAGTCCGGAGGGGATCGAAAAACTGTTTTTT. This chain uses TRBV7-9 with TRBJ1-4; TRBD1 is a possible D gene (5 bases). Trimming stripped 6 bases from V and 8 bases from J, with 13 bases between. Per the germline V gene, CDR1 is SEHNR and CDR2 is FQNEAQ (reference sequence). The CDR3 has 13 amino acids.

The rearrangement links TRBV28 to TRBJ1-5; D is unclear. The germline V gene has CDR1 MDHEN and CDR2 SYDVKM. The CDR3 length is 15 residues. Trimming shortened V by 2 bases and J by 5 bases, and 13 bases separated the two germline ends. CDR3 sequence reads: CASSLDNKRYQPQHF. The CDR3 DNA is TGTGCCAGCAGTTTAGACAACAAACGGTATCAGCCCCAGCATTTT.

The CDR3 DNA reads TGTGCCAGTAAGGTGAGGGAAGACTATGGCTACACCTTC. This gives the protein CASKVREDYGYTF. This rearrangement joins TRBV19 to TRBJ1-2, with D unresolved. The V end lost 7 bases, the J end lost 3 bases, and 12 bases lay between the germline ends. This CDR3 comprises 13 residues. Germline V gives CDR1 LNHDA, CDR2 SQIVND (reference sequence). The variable domain in full, completed from reference TRBV19 and TRBJ1-2, reads DGGITQSPKYLFRKEGQNVTLSCEQNLNHDAMYWYRQDPGQGLRLIYYSQIVNDFQKGDIAEGYSVSREKKESFPLTVTSAQKNPTAFYLCASKVREDYGYTFGSGTRLTVV.

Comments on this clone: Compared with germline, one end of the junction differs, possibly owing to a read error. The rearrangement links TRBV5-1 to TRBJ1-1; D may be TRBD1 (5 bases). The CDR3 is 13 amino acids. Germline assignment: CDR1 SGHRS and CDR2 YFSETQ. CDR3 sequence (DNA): TGCGCCAGCAGCTTGCCAGGGAACCCTGAAGCTTTCTTT. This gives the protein CASSLPGNPEAFF.

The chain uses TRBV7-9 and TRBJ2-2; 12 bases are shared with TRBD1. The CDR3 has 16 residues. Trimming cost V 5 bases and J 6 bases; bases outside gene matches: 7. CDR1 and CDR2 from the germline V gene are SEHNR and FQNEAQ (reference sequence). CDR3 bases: TGTGCCAGCAGCGCGGGACAGGGGGCTAGGGCCGGGGAGCTGTTTTTT. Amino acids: CASSAGQGARAGELFF.

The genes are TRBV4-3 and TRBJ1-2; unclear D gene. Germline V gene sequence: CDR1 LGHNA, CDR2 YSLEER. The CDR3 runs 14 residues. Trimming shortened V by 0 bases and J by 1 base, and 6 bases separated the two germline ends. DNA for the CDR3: TGCGCCAGCAGCCAAGATGCCAGTAACTATGGCTACACCTTC. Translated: CASSQDASNYGYTF.

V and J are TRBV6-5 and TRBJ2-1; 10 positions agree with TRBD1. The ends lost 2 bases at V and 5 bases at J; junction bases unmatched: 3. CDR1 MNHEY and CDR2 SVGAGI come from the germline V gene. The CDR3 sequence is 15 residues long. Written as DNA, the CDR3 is TGTGCCAGCAGTTACGGACAGGGGGAGGACAATGAGCAGTTCTTC. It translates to CASSYGQGEDNEQFF.

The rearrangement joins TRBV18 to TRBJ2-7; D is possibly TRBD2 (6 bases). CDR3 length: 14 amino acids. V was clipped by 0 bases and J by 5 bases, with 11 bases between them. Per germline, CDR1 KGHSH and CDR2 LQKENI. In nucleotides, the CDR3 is TGTGCCAGCTCACCACCGGGTCAGCGGGACGAGCAGTACTTC. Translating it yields CASSPPGQRDEQYF.

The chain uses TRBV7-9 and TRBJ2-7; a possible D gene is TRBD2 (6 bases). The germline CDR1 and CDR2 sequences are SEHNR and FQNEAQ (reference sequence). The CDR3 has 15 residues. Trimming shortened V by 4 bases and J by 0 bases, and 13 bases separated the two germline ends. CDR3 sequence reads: CASSWGGDSSYEQYF. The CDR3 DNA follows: TGTGCCAGCAGCTGGGGTGGGGACTCCTCCTACGAGCAGTACTTC.

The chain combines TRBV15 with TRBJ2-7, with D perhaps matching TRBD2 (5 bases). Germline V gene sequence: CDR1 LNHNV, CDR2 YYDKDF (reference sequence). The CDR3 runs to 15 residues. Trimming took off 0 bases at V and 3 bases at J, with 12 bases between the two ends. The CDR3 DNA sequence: TGTGCCACCAGCAGAGACATAGGACGGGACTACGAGCAGTACTTC. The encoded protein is CATSRDIGRDYEQYF.

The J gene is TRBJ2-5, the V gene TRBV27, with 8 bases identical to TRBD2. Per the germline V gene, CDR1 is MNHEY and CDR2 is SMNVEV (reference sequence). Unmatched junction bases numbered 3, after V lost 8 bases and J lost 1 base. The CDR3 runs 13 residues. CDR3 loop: CASREGIQETQYF. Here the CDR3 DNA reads TGTGCCAGCCGGGAGGGCATCCAAGAGACCCAGTACTTC.

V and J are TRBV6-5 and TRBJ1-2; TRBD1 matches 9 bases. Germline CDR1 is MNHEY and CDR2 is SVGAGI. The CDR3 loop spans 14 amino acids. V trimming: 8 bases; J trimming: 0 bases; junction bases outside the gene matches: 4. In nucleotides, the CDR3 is TGTGCCAGCGGGGACAGGGACCCTAACTATGGCTACACCTTC. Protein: CASGDRDPNYGYTF.

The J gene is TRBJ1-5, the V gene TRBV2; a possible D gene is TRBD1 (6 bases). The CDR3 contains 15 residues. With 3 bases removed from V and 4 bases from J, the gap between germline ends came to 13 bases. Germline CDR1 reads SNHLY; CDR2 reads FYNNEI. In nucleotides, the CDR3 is TGTGCCAGCAGTGATCTCGACAGGAGAAATCAGCCCCAGCATTTT. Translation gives CASSDLDRRNQPQHF.

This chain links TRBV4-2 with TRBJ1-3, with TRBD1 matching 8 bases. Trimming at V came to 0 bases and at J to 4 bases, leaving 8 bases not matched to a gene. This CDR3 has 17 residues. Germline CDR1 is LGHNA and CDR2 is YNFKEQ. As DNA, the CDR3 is TGTGCCAGCAGCCAAGATCCCCTTGGACAGGGCGGAAACACCATATATTTT. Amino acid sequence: CASSQDPLGQGGNTIYF.

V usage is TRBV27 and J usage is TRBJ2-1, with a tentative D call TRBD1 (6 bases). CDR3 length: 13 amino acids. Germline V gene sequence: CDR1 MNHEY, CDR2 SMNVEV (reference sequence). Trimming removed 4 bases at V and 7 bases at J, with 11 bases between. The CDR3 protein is CASSSNRENEQFF. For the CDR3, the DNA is TGTGCCAGCAGTTCCAACAGGGAGAATGAGCAGTTCTTC.

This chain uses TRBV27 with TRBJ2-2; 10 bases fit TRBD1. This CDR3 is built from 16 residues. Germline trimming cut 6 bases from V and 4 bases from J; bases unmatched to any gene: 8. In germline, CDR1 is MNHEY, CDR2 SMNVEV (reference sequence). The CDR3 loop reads CASSFRRDRGTGELFF. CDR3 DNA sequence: TGTGCCAGCAGCTTCCGCCGGGACAGGGGCACCGGGGAGCTGTTTTTT.

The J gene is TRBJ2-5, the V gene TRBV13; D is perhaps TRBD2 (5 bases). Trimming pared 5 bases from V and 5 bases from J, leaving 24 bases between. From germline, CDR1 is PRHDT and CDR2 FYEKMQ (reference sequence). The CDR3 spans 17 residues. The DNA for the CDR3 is TGTGCCAGCAGCCTCGATAGGGAGAGACTAAGACGGGAGACCCAGTACTTC. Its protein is CASSLDRERLRRETQYF.

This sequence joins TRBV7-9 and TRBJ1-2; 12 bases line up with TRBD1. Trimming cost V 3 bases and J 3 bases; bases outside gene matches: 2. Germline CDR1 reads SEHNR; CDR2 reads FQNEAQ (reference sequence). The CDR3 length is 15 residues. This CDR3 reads CASSLGTGGDYGYTF. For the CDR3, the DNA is TGTGCCAGCAGCTTGGGGACAGGGGGCGACTATGGCTACACCTTC.

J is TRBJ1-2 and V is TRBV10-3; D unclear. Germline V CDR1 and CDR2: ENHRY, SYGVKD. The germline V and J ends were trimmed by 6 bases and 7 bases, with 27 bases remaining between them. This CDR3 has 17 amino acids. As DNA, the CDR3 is TGTGCCATCAGCTCGAGTGGGAGTGACCGTAGGCTGGGTGGCTACACCTTC. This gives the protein CAISSSGSDRRLGGYTF.

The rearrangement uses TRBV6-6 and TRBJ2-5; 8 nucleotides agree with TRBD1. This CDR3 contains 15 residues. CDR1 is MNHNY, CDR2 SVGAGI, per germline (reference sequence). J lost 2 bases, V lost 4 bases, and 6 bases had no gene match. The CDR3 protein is CASSSADREQETQYF. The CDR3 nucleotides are TGTGCCAGCAGTTCCGCGGACAGGGAACAAGAGACCCAGTACTTC.

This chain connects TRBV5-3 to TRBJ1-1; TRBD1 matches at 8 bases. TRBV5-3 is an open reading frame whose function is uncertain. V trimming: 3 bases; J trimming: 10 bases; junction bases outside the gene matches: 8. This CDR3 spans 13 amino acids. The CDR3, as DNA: TGTGCCAGAAGCTGGACAGGGAATAAAGGAGCTTTCTTT. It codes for CARSWTGNKGAFF.

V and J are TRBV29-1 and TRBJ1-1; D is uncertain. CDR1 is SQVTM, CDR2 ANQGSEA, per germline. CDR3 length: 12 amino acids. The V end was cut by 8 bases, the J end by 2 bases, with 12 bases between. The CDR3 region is CSSIALNTEAFF. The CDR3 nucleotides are TGCAGCTCGATCGCGCTAAACACTGAAGCTTTCTTT.

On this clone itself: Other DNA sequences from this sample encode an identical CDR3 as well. The CDR3 region has the DNA TGTGCCAGCAGCACTAACAGGGACAGTCAGCCCCAGCATTTT. Translated: CASSTNRDSQPQHF. The rearrangement links TRBV28 to TRBJ1-5; 7 nucleotides match TRBD1. V was pared by 6 bases and J by 6 bases, with 8 bases of the junction left unmatched. This CDR3 spans 14 amino acids. Germline assignment: CDR1 MDHEN and CDR2 SYDVKM.

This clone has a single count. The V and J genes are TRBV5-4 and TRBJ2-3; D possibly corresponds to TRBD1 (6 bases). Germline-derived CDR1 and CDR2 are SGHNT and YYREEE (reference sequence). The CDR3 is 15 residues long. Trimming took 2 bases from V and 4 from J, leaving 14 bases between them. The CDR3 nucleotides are TGTGCCAGCAGCTTACTGACAGGATCGGCAGATACGCAGTATTTT. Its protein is CASSLLTGSADTQYF.

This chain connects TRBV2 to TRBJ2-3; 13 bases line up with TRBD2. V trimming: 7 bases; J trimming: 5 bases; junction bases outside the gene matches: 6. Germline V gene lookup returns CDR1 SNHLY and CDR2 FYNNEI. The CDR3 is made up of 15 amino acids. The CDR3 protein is CASIGTSGVKDTQYF. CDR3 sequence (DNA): TGTGCCAGCATCGGGACTAGCGGGGTCAAAGATACGCAGTATTTT.

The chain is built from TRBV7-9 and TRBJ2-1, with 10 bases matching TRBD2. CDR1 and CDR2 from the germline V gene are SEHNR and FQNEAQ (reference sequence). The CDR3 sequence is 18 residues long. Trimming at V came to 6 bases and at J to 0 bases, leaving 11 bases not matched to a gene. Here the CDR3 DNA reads TGTGCCAGCAGGATATCTGGGACTAGCGCGGTCTCCTACAATGAGCAGTTCTTC. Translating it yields CASRISGTSAVSYNEQFF.

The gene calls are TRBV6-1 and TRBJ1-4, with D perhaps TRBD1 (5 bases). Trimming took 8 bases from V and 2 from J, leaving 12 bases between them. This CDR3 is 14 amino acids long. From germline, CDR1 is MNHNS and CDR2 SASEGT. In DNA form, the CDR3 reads TGTGCCAGCGAAGCGGGGGGGACTAATGAAAAACTGTTTTTT. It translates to CASEAGGTNEKLFF.

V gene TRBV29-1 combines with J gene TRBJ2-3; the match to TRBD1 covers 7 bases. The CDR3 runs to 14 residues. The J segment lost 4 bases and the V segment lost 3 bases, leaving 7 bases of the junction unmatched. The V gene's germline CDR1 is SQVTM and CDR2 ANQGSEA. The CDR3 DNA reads TGCAGCGTTGAGACAGGGAGAGGCGCAGATACGCAGTATTTT. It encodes CSVETGRGADTQYF.

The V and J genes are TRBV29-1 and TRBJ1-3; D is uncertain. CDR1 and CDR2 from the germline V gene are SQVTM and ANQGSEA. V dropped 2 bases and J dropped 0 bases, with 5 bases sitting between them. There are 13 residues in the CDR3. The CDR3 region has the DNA TGCAGCGTTGAACTGGCCTCTGGAAACACCATATATTTT. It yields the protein CSVELASGNTIYF.

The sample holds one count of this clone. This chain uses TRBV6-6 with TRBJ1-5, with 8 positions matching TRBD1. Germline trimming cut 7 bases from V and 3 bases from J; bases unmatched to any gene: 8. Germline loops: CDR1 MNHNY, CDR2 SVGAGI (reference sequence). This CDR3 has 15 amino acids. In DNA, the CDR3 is TGTGCCAGCACTACGGGACAGGTCCTCAATCAGCCCCAGCATTTT. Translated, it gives CASTTGQVLNQPQHF.

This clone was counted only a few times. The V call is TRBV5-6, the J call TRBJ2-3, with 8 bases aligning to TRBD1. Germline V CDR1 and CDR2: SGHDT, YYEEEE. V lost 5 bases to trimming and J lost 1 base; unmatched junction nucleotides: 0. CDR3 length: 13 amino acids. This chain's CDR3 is CASRGQGTDTQYF. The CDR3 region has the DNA TGTGCCAGCAGGGGACAGGGCACAGATACGCAGTATTTT.